Following are 5 T cell receptor beta chains from one sample sequenced in a study of blood T cell repertoires in COVID-19. Clones were sequenced by immunoSEQ multiplex PCR, and TCRdb holds only the in-frame ones, with some missing. This table holds 200,000 to 250,000 clones, 88% found once. Sequencing was performed on PBMCs or T cells enriched from blood (not recorded which). These receptors were collected from a woman aged 45-65 years with acute COVID-19.

The gene calls are TRBV11-2 and TRBJ2-1; D is perhaps TRBD1 (6 bases). The CDR3 sequence is 13 residues long. Germline values: CDR1 SGHAT, CDR2 FQNNGV. Deletions cut 10 bases from V and 3 bases from J, with 13 bases between. The CDR3 DNA is TGTGCCATCCGGGACACCGGCTACAATGAGCAGTTCTTC. Protein: CAIRDTGYNEQFF.

This sequence joins TRBV18 and TRBJ1-2, with 7 bases aligning to TRBD1. The CDR3 has 13 amino acids. The V gene's germline CDR1 is KGHSH and CDR2 LQKENI. The V segment lost 10 bases and the J segment 8 bases; nucleotides outside the gene matches: 13. The CDR3 DNA reads as TGTGCCACCCTTGATCAGGGGGGAAGCGGCTACACCTTC. Protein sequence: CATLDQGGSGYTF.

The rearrangement links TRBV2 to TRBJ2-3, with D possibly TRBD1 on 7 matching bases. This CDR3 comprises 23 residues. Germline V CDR1 and CDR2: SNHLY, FYNNEI. Deletions cut 5 bases from V and 1 base from J, with 37 bases between. In DNA form, the CDR3 reads TGTGCCAGCAGTCCACTTGGGACATTCGGGGGATACAGGGGCAAGGGGCGCACAGATACGCAGTATTTT. The encoded protein is CASSPLGTFGGYRGKGRTDTQYF.

The CDR3 is CASMYYMNTEAFF. The CDR3 DNA follows: TGTGCCAGCATGTACTATATGAACACTGAAGCTTTCTTT. The genes are TRBV6-5 and TRBJ1-1, with unresolved D. The CDR3 runs 13 residues. CDR1 is MNHEY, CDR2 SVGAGI, per germline. V dropped 7 bases and J dropped 0 bases, with 9 bases sitting between them.

This clone showed up many times. The chain has TRBV6-5 and TRBJ1-5; 10 bases map to TRBD1. V lost 6 bases to trimming and J lost 6 bases; unmatched junction nucleotides: 5. The CDR3 sequence is 14 residues long. Germline lookup yields CDR1 MNHEY and CDR2 SVGAGI. The CDR3 is CASRSGTGVQPQHF. The CDR3 coding sequence is TGTGCCAGCAGATCCGGGACAGGGGTTCAGCCCCAGCATTTT.